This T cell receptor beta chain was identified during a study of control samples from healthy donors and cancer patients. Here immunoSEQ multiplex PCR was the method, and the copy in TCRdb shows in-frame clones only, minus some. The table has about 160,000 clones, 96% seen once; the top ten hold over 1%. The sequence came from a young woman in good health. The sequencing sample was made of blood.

The CDR3 region has the DNA TGTGCTAGTGGGCCTGGAGAGAGGCCCGGGGAGCTGTTTTTT. Protein: CASGPGERPGELFF. The chain carries TRBV12-5 and TRBJ2-2, with D unclear. Germline CDR1 reads LGHNT; CDR2 reads FRNRAP. The CDR3 contains 14 residues. The germline V and J ends were trimmed by 6 bases and 6 bases, with 14 bases remaining between them.